This T cell receptor beta chain emerged from a study of early T cells in non-severe SARS-CoV-2 infection. Overall study context: Bulk RNA taken from unsorted whole blood was sequenced, leaving chains unpaired.

Attachment of unique molecular identifiers was made to individual cDNA molecules. MiXCR was run by TCRdb on the 5' RACE reads, yielding one entry per CDR3 protein. The sample has about 77,000 distinct CDR3 sequences, around 12% seen once. There are a few counts of this clonotype. Germline V lookup: CDR1 KGHSH, CDR2 LQKENI. J was trimmed by 2 bases and V by 0 bases; bases with no gene match: 3. CDR3 size: 16 residues. The sample consisted of whole blood, taken at baseline. The TCR was taken from an adult who was a healthcare worker with PCR-confirmed SARS-CoV-2 infection or an uninfected control (not recorded which). The donor label of this sample is uncertain. The chain joins TRBV18 to TRBJ2-3, with 9 nucleotides matching TRBD1. CDR3: CASSPPQGATTDTQYF. CDR3 nucleotide sequence: TGTGCCAGCTCACCACCACAGGGGGCTACCACAGATACGCAGTATTTT.